The present T cell receptor beta chain was sequenced within a study of T cell responses to AZD1222 COVID-19 vaccine. Study-wide findings and caveats: Reportedly, nearly half of unique spike TCRs recognized epitopes outside B.1.351/B.1.1.7 mutations. Of the AZD1222 recipients, only 5 to 7 were seropositive at baseline. Increased Spike-specific TCR breadth and depth were observed after two AZD1222 doses. At 160-218 and 743-854, vaccine-associated CD4 TCRs were dominant, and they spanned spike.

The repertoire was sequenced with immunoSEQ multiplex PCR; TCRdb's copy has only in-frame clones and lacks some. There are fewer than 250,000 clones in the sample; about 92% occur only once, and around 1% lies in the top ten. The CDR3 is 15 residues long. V gave up 3 bases and J gave up 5 bases, with 11 bases separating them. Germline CDR1 reads KGHSH; CDR2 reads LQKENI. Regarding this clone: Its antigen is currently unknown.

Source: peripheral blood, taken on day 0 of MenACWY control vaccination. The origin of this receptor is an adult in good health. The genes are TRBV18 and TRBJ1-6, with D tentatively TRBD1 (6 bases). The DNA for the CDR3 is TGTGCCAGCTCACCCCTCGGGGACAATAATTCACCCCTCCACTTT. Its protein is CASSPLGDNNSPLHF.